Below, 9 T cell receptor beta chains from the same sample are listed, as sequenced in a study of shared clonotypes between healthy human individuals. Generated by immunoSEQ multiplex PCR, the TCRdb table keeps only in-frame clones and is missing some. The sample shows approximately 1.4 million clones, nearly 99% of them seen only once. Sequenced: naive CD4+ T cells sorted from blood. The subset here: CD45RA+ positively selected. These receptors were collected from a man under 40 in good health.

This rearrangement joins TRBV28 to TRBJ2-1, with D possibly being TRBD1 (6 bases). There are 16 residues in the CDR3. V lost 6 bases to trimming and J lost 1 base, with 16 bases between them. CDR1 is MDHEN, CDR2 SYDVKM, per germline. The chain's CDR3 is CASRSPGQASYNEQFF. CDR3 DNA sequence: TGTGCCAGCAGGTCCCCGGGACAAGCGTCCTACAATGAGCAGTTCTTC.

The J gene is TRBJ2-7, the V gene TRBV14; D is tentatively TRBD1 or TRBD2 (5 bases each). V was cut by 5 bases and J by 2 bases, with 7 bases left in between. This CDR3 is 12 amino acids long. Germline V gene sequence: CDR1 SGHDN, CDR2 FVKESK. CDR3 in amino acids: CASSSGPYEQYF. The CDR3, as DNA: TGTGCCAGCAGCTCGGGACCCTACGAGCAGTACTTC.

This rearrangement joins TRBV29-1 to TRBJ2-5; 9 bases map to TRBD2. This CDR3 has 15 residues. Germline CDR1 SQVTM, CDR2 ANQGSEA. Losses at the gene ends were 6 bases for V and 5 bases for J; bases not matched to a gene: 13. The DNA of the CDR3 is TGCAGCGTCAAACCTATAGCGGGGGTGAGGGAGACCCAGTACTTC. It specifies CSVKPIAGVRETQYF. Based on the CDR3 plus reference TRBV29-1 and TRBJ2-5, the full variable domain is SAVISQKPSRDICQRGTSLTIQCQVDSQVTMMFWYRQQPGQSLTLIATANQGSEATYESGFVIDKFPISRPNLTFSTLTVSNMSPEDSSIYLCSVKPIAGVRETQYFGPGTRLLVL.

This clone came up once. Other DNA sequences in the sample encode the same CDR3. This chain links TRBV5-1 with TRBJ1-3; D unclear. The CDR3 covers 14 residues. Per germline, CDR1 SGHRS and CDR2 YFSETQ. V lost 4 bases, J lost 1 base, and 9 bases lay in between. CDR3 bases: TGCGCCAGCAGCCCCGGATTATCTGGAAACACCATATATTTT. It specifies CASSPGLSGNTIYF.

J is TRBJ1-5 and V is TRBV18; D may be TRBD1 (5 bases). Germline V gives CDR1 KGHSH, CDR2 LQKENI. Trimming removed 5 bases at V and 11 bases at J, with 16 bases between. The CDR3 contains 13 residues. The CDR3 here is CASSRDGRGAQHF. The CDR3 bases are TGTGCCAGCTCAAGGGACGGACGAGGGGCCCAGCATTTT.

The V gene is TRBV20-1, the J gene TRBJ2-5; 7 bases agree with TRBD1. Germline V gene data show CDR1 as DFQATT and CDR2 as SNEGSKA (reference sequence). J was trimmed by 9 bases and V by 0 bases; bases with no gene match: 1. The CDR3 is 11 amino acids. The CDR3 bases are TGCAGTGCTAGAGAAGGGGGCGCCCAGTACTTC. Its protein is CSAREGGAQYF.

About this clone: Other DNA sequences from this sample encode an identical CDR3 as well. The genes are TRBV2 and TRBJ1-5, with TRBD1 as a possible D gene (5 bases). Trimming took off 4 bases at V and 4 bases at J, with 8 bases between the two ends. CDR3 length: 13 amino acids. Per the germline V gene, CDR1 is SNHLY and CDR2 is FYNNEI. CDR3: CASSGQGNQPQHF. CDR3 sequence (DNA): TGTGCCAGCAGTGGGCAGGGTAATCAGCCCCAGCATTTT.

The V and J genes are TRBV10-3 and TRBJ1-2; D is undetermined. V shed 0 bases and J shed 3 bases, with 17 bases lying between them. This CDR3 is built from 17 residues. Germline V CDR1 and CDR2: ENHRY, SYGVKD. The DNA for the CDR3 is TGTGCCATCAGTGAGTCCCGGTTAGCGGGTACGGACTATGGCTACACCTTC. Translating it yields CAISESRLAGTDYGYTF.

To note about this clone: Different DNA sequences within this sample yield the same CDR3. V gene TRBV30 combines with J gene TRBJ1-5; possible D gene TRBD1, 6 bases. V was pared by 0 bases and J by 6 bases, with 12 bases between. The CDR3 spans 14 residues. CDR1 is GTSNPN and CDR2 is SVGIG in the germline V gene (reference sequence). The DNA of the CDR3 is TGTGCCTGGAGTGTACGAGGGGGAGGTCAGCCCCAGCATTTT. This gives the protein CAWSVRGGGQPQHF.